This T cell receptor (beta chain) was identified during a study of beta chain features in type 1 diabetes. Findings and caveats of the study: A moderate, significant TCRB CDR3 shortening appeared in type 1 diabetes across four CD4+ subsets.

Expressed TCRB transcripts got sequenced, as all isolated RNA was reverse transcribed. Assay: immunoSEQ multiplex PCR; the TCRdb copy retains only in-frame clones and omits some. The sample yields 630,000 or so clones, over 12% seen once. This clone was recorded a few times. Its antigen is not identified. Sequencing was done on a sample of naive CD4+ T cells from blood. The TCR comes from a young man with type 1 diabetes.

CDR3 coding DNA: TGTGCCACCCTGACCGTGGGCGCAGATACGCAGTATTTT. Its translation: CATLTVGADTQYF. This rearrangement joins TRBV6-4 to TRBJ2-3; D gene unclear. V was shortened by 10 bases and J by 4 bases, with 15 bases between the two germline ends. From germline, CDR1 is MRHNA and CDR2 SNTAGT. This CDR3 spans 13 amino acids.